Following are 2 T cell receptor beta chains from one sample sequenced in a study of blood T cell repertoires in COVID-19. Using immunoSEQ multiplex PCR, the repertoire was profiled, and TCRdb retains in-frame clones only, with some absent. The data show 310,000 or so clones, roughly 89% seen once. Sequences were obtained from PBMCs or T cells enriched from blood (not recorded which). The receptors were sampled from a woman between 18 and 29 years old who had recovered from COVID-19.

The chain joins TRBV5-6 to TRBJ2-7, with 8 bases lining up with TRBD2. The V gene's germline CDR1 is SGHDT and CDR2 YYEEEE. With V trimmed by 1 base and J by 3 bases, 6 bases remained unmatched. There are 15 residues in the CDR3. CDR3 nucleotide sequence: TGTGCCAGCAGCTTGTCCGGGAGGGCATTCTACGAGCAGTACTTC. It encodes CASSLSGRAFYEQYF.

CDR3 sequence: CASSLMASGDQETQYF. The CDR3 DNA sequence: TGTGCCAGCAGCTTGATGGCTAGCGGAGACCAAGAGACCCAGTACTTC. The chain links TRBV5-6 to TRBJ2-5, with 7 nucleotides matching TRBD2. CDR1 SGHDT and CDR2 YYEEEE come from the germline V gene. The CDR3 runs to 16 residues. The trim removed 1 base at V and 0 bases at J, leaving 6 bases unmatched.